This entry lists 19 T cell receptor beta chains sequenced from one sample in a study of shared clonotypes between healthy human individuals (dated by TCRdb to 2018 to 2021). Library preparation used the immunoSEQ multiplex PCR assay. The clones in this table, taken by TCRdb from immuneACCESS, are in-frame only. Not every clone is retained; where verified, under half of the shortfall comes from an unresolved V gene, and the cause of the rest is unknown. The sample has some 470,000 clones on record, about 79% of them singletons. The leading ten clones occupy 13% of the sample. The sample taken for sequencing was PBMCs. The receptors derive from a middle-aged woman in good health. Some clones in this sample may be carry-over from other donors' samples.

This chain links TRBV30 with TRBJ2-3; D is unclear. V was cut by 4 bases and J by 1 base, with 12 bases left in between. The CDR3 totals 14 residues. Per the germline V gene, CDR1 is GTSNPN and CDR2 is SVGIG (reference sequence). This CDR3 is CAWKWTGGTDTQYF. In DNA form, the CDR3 reads TGTGCCTGGAAATGGACCGGTGGCACAGATACGCAGTATTTT.

J is TRBJ2-7 and V is TRBV6-1; weak D call: TRBD2 (5 bases). Deletions cut 7 bases from V and 0 bases from J, with 13 bases between. The length of the CDR3 is 14 residues. In germline, CDR1 is MNHNS, CDR2 SASEGT. CDR3 residues: CASNMDWSSYEQYF. CDR3 nucleotide sequence: TGTGCCAGCAATATGGACTGGAGCTCCTACGAGCAGTACTTC.

The rearrangement uses TRBV19 and TRBJ2-7, with TRBD2 identical over 12 bases. The CDR3 contains 15 residues. Trimming cost V 4 bases and J 4 bases; bases outside gene matches: 5. The germline V gene encodes CDR1 LNHDA and CDR2 SQIVND (reference sequence). CDR3 residues: CASSTRTSGIYEQYF. The CDR3 region has the DNA TGTGCCAGTAGTACCAGGACTAGCGGGATATACGAGCAGTACTTC. Combining the CDR3 with reference TRBV19 and TRBJ2-7 gives the whole variable domain DGGITQSPKYLFRKEGQNVTLSCEQNLNHDAMYWYRQDPGQGLRLIYYSQIVNDFQKGDIAEGYSVSREKKESFPLTVTSAQKNPTAFYLCASSTRTSGIYEQYFGPGTRLTVT.

This chain uses TRBV28 with TRBJ1-2; no clear D gene. The germline gives CDR1 MDHEN, CDR2 SYDVKM. The CDR3 is made up of 15 amino acids. V lost 3 bases to trimming and J lost 3 bases, with 14 bases between them. The CDR3 reads CASSFLDSYYYGYTF. The DNA of the CDR3 is TGTGCCAGCAGTTTCTTGGACTCCTACTACTATGGCTACACCTTC.

About this clone itself: This is likely an artifact of a read error, given a far larger clone one base away. The chain uses TRBV5-1 and TRBJ2-1; 11 bases match TRBD1. V lost 0 bases, J lost 11 bases, and 13 bases stayed unmatched. The CDR3 has 17 residues. Germline-derived CDR1 and CDR2 are SGHRS and YFSETQ. The CDR3 sequence: CASSLVFGTGGQAKQFF. The CDR3, as DNA: TGCGCCAGCAGCTTGGTGTTTGGGACAGGGGGTCAGGCTAAGCAGTTCTTC. Full variable domain (remainder filled in from reference TRBV5-1 and TRBJ2-1): KAGVTQTPRYLIKTRGQQVTLSCSPISGHRSVSWYQQTPGQGLQFLFEYFSETQRNKGNFPGRFSGRQFSNSRSEMNVSTLELGDSALYLCASSLVFGTGGQAKQFFGPGTRLTVL.

The J gene is TRBJ2-1, the V gene TRBV19; the D call may be TRBD1 or TRBD2 (5 bases each). CDR3 length: 11 amino acids. With 3 bases removed from V and 10 bases from J, the gap between germline ends came to 7 bases. Germline V gene sequence: CDR1 LNHDA, CDR2 SQIVND (reference sequence). The CDR3 DNA follows: TGTGCCAGTAGTATGGGACCAGAGCAGTTCTTC. This codes for CASSMGPEQFF.

The V call is TRBV5-1, the J call TRBJ2-7, with TRBD1 identical over 10 bases. Germline trimming cut 0 bases from V and 6 bases from J; bases unmatched to any gene: 9. This CDR3 comprises 16 residues. Germline-derived CDR1 and CDR2 are SGHRS and YFSETQ. This chain's CDR3 is CASSLAPGTGVAEQYF. DNA for the CDR3: TGCGCCAGCAGCTTGGCCCCAGGGACAGGGGTTGCCGAGCAGTACTTC. Complete variable domain (other parts from reference TRBV5-1 and TRBJ2-7): KAGVTQTPRYLIKTRGQQVTLSCSPISGHRSVSWYQQTPGQGLQFLFEYFSETQRNKGNFPGRFSGRQFSNSRSEMNVSTLELGDSALYLCASSLAPGTGVAEQYFGPGTRLTVT.

The rearrangement links TRBV4-3 to TRBJ1-4; unclear D gene. Germline V gene lookup returns CDR1 LGHNA and CDR2 YSLEER. V was cut by 0 bases and J by 7 bases, with 18 bases left in between. This CDR3 has 17 amino acids. The CDR3: CASSQEPRRVGGEKLFF. In nucleotides, the CDR3 is TGCGCCAGCAGCCAAGAACCGCGGAGGGTAGGCGGTGAAAAACTGTTTTTT.

This chain joins TRBV4-3 and TRBJ2-3, with TRBD2 matching over 12 bases. The V gene end was trimmed by 4 bases and the J gene end by 2 bases; junction bases not matched to a gene: 4. The CDR3 has 16 amino acids. The germline CDR1 and CDR2 sequences are LGHNA and YSLEER. The CDR3 protein is CASSLGLAGFTDTQYF. The CDR3 coding sequence is TGCGCCAGCAGCCTAGGACTAGCGGGGTTCACAGATACGCAGTATTTT.

The chain has TRBV28 and TRBJ1-5; tentative D call: TRBD1 (6 bases). Trimming stripped 2 bases from V and 2 bases from J, with 13 bases between. Germline values: CDR1 MDHEN, CDR2 SYDVKM. CDR3 length: 16 amino acids. The CDR3 region is CASSLAGGLGNQPQHF. In DNA form, the CDR3 reads TGTGCCAGCAGTTTAGCCGGGGGGCTTGGCAATCAGCCCCAGCATTTT. The full variable domain, rest sourced from reference TRBV28 and TRBJ1-5, is DVKVTQSSRYLVKRTGEKVFLECVQDMDHENMFWYRQDPGLGLRLIYFSYDVKMKEKGDIPEGYSVSREKKERFSLILESASTNQTSMYLCASSLAGGLGNQPQHFGDGTRLSIL.

Worth noting for this clone: Other nucleotide sequences in the sample specify the same CDR3. This chain connects TRBV5-1 to TRBJ2-2, with D tentatively TRBD1 (5 bases). V dropped 2 bases and J dropped 2 bases, with 7 bases sitting between them. The CDR3 sequence is 14 residues long. Germline V gives CDR1 SGHRS, CDR2 YFSETQ. Here the CDR3 DNA reads TGCGCCAGCAGCTTCCAGGGAAACACCGGGGAGCTGTTTTTT. Its protein product is CASSFQGNTGELFF.

This clone was seen repeatedly, ten times or more. The rearrangement links TRBV29-1 to TRBJ1-1; D might be TRBD1 (5 bases). In germline, CDR1 is SQVTM, CDR2 ANQGSEA. The CDR3 runs to 13 residues. V lost 3 bases, J lost 4 bases, and 12 bases lay in between. CDR3 loop: CSVDRGVGTEAFF. CDR3 DNA sequence: TGCAGCGTTGATCGAGGGGTTGGCACTGAAGCTTTCTTT.

On this clone itself: A far larger clone is one nucleotide away, so this likely arose from a read error. The chain uses TRBV14 and TRBJ2-7; TRBD1 matches at 10 bases. V was pared by 1 base and J by 6 bases, with 3 bases of the junction left unmatched. The germline gives CDR1 SGHDN, CDR2 FVKESK. CDR3 length equals 14 residues. CDR3 loop: CASSQGQGAGEQYF. The CDR3 DNA is TGTGCCAGCAGCCAAGGACAGGGGGCAGGCGAGCAGTACTTC.

The gene calls are TRBV2 and TRBJ1-4; maybe TRBD1 (5 bases). This CDR3 comprises 14 residues. V was cut by 2 bases and J by 7 bases, with 11 bases left in between. Germline CDR1 and CDR2: SNHLY and FYNNEI. DNA of the CDR3: TGTGCCAGCAGTGAATCCCAGGGCCGTGAAAAACTGTTTTTT. This encodes CASSESQGREKLFF.

This clone came up a few times. The rearrangement joins TRBV27 to TRBJ2-3, with 9 positions matching TRBD2. Per the germline V gene, CDR1 is MNHEY and CDR2 is SMNVEV (reference sequence). J lost 7 bases, V lost 5 bases, and 13 bases had no gene match. The CDR3 is 16 residues long. The CDR3 is CASSKGTSLSPYTQYF. CDR3 DNA: TGTGCCAGCAGTAAAGGGACTAGCCTATCGCCCTATACGCAGTATTTT.

This chain joins TRBV18 and TRBJ2-6, with D perhaps matching TRBD1 (5 bases). CDR3 length: 18 amino acids. The V end lost 6 bases, the J end lost 1 base, and 19 bases lay between the germline ends. The germline CDR1 and CDR2 sequences are KGHSH and LQKENI. CDR3 sequence (DNA): TGTGCCAGCTCGACTCAGGGCCTAGTCAATTCTGGGGCCAACGTCCTGACTTTC. Residues: CASSTQGLVNSGANVLTF. Complete variable domain (other parts from reference TRBV18 and TRBJ2-6): NAGVMQNPRHLVRRRGQEARLRCSPMKGHSHVYWYRQLPEEGLKFMVYLQKENIIDESGMPKERFSAEFPKEGPSILRIQQVVRGDSAAYFCASSTQGLVNSGANVLTFGAGSRLTVL.

As for this clone: A far larger clone lies a single base away; this is likely a read error. The chain couples TRBV28 to TRBJ1-4, with D possibly matching TRBD1 (6 bases). CDR3 length: 14 amino acids. Trimming stripped 8 bases from V and 8 bases from J, with 18 bases between. CDR1 and CDR2 from the germline V gene are MDHEN and SYDVKM. The CDR3 spells CASCKQGGQEKLFF. In DNA, the CDR3 is TGTGCCAGCTGTAAACAGGGAGGACAGGAAAAACTGTTTTTT.

In the case of this clone: A read error may account for a junction end that differs from germline. The chain uses TRBV2 and TRBJ2-5, with a weak D call TRBD1 (6 bases). Germline V gives CDR1 SNHLY, CDR2 FYNNEI. The CDR3 sequence is 13 residues long. The CDR3 is CASSTQGLKTRYF. DNA for the CDR3: TGTGCCAGCAGCACTCAGGGGTTGAAGACCCGGTACTTC.

The rearrangement joins TRBV28 to TRBJ2-5; 8 nucleotides agree with TRBD2. The DNA end favors TRBJ2-7, so the J call may be wrong. Germline-derived CDR1 and CDR2 are MDHEN and SYDVKM. This CDR3 is 13 amino acids long. Here the CDR3 DNA reads TGTGCCAGCATCCGCAGCGGGAGCTACGAGCAGTACTTC. Translation gives CASIRSGSYEQYF.